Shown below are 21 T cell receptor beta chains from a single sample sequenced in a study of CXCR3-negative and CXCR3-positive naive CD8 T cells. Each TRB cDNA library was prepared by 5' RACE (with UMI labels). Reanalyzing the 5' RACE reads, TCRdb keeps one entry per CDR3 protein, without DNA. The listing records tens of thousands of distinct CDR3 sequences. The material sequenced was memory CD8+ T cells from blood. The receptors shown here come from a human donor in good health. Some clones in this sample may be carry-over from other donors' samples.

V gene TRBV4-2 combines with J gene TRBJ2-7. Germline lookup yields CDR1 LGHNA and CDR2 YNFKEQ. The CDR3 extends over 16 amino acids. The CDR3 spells CASSQDEAGGAYEQYF.

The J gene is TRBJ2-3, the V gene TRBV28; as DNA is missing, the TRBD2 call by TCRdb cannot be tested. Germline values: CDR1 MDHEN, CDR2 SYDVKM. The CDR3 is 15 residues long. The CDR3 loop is CASGGQGFSTDTQYF.

Here the CDR3 reads CASSRVGYEQYF. V gene TRBV27 combines with J gene TRBJ2-7; TCRdb's assignment of TRBD1 cannot be checked, as there is no DNA. Germline V gene sequence: CDR1 MNHEY, CDR2 SMNVEV (reference sequence). The CDR3 is 12 residues long.

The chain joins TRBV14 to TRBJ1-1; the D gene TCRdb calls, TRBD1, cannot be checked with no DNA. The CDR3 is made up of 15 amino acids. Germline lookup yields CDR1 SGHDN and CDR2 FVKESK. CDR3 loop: CASSQAGGRGTEAFF.

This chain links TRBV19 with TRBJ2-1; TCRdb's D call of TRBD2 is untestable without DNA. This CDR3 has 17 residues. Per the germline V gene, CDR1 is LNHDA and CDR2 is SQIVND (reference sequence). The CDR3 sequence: CASSIDRASGSYNEQFF. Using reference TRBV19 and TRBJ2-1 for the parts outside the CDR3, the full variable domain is DGGITQSPKYLFRKEGQNVTLSCEQNLNHDAMYWYRQDPGQGLRLIYYSQIVNDFQKGDIAEGYSVSREKKESFPLTVTSAQKNPTAFYLCASSIDRASGSYNEQFFGPGTRLTVL.

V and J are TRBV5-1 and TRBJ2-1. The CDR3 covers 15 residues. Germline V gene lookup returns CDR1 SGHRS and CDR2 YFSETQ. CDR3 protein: CASSLGGEIYNEQFF.

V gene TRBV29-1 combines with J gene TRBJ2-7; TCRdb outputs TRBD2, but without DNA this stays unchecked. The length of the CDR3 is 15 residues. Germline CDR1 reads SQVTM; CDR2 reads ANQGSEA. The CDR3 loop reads CSVEVTSGGLYEQYF.

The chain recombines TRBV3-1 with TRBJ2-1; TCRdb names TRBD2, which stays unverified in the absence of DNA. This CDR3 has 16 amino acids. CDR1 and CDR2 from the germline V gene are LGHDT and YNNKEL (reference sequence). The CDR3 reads CASSQVTAGDPNEQFF.

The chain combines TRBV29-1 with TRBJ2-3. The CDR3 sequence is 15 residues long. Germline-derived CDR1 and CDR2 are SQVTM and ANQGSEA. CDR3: CSVEDLQTSLNTQYF.

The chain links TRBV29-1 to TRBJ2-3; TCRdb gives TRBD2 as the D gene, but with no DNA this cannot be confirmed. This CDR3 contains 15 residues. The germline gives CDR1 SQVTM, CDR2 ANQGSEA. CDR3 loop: CSVVALAGGPDTQYF.

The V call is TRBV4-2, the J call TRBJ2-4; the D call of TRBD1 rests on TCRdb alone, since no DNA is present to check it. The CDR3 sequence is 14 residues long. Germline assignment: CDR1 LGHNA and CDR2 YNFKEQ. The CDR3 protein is CASSQKGGGNIQYF.

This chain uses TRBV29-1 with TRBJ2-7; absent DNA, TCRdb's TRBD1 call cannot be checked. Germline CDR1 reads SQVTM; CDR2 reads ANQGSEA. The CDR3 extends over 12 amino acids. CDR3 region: CSVEATGYEQYF.

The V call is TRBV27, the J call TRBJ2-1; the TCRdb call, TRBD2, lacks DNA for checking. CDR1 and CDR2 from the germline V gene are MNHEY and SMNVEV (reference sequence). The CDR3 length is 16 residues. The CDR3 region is CASTLSGGRIYNEQFF.

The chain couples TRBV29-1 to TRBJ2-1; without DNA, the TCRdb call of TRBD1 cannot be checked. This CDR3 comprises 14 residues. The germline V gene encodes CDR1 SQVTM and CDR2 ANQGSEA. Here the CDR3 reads CSAIGAIRGNEQFF.

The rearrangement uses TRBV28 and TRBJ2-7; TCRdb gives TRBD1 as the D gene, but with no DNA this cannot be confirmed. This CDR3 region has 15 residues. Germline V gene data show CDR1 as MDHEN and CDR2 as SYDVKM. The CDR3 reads CASSTGQGGSYEQYF.

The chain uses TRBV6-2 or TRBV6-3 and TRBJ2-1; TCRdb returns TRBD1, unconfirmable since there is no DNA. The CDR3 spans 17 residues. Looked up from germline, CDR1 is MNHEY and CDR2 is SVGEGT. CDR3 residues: CASTLGSGQRYYNEQFF.

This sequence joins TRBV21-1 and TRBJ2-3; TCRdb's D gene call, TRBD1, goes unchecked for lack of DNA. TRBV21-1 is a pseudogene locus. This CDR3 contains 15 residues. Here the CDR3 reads CASSKESGGTDTQYF.

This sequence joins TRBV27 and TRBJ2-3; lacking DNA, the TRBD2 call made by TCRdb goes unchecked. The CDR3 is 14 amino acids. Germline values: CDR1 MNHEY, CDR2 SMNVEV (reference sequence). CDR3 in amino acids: CASSLRAHTDTQYF.

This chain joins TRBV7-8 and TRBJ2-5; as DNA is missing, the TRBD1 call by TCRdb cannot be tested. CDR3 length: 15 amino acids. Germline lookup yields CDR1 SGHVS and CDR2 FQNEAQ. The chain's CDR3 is CASSLALGAGETQYF.

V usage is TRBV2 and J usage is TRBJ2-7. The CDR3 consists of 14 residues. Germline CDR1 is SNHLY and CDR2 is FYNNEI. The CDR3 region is CASSEGRNTYEQYF.

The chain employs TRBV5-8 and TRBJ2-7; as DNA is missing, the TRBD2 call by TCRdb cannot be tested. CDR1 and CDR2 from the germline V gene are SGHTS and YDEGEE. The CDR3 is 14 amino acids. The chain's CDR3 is CASSFPAGGYEQYF.